This is a list of T cell receptor beta chains from one sample in a study of blood T cells in healthy people across ages. TCRdb re-called the 5' RACE reads with MiXCR, one entry per CDR3 protein. The data contain roughly 800,000 distinct CDR3 sequences, 20% to 25% of them seen just once; the ten biggest clones take up 3% to 4.5%. This same sample was also part of a study on T cells of mothers and their children.

The sample consisted of blood. These TCRs come from a boy younger than 18 in good health. Each CDR3 is given with its conserved first and last residue. The D gene is left open where the match is weak. Rows may omit the clone size; those that give it use once, few, many or a size class.

TRBD2 TRBJ2-7 TRBV4-3 few TGCGCCAGCAGCCAAGAAGCTAGCGGAGATCCCGAGCAGTACTTC CASSQEASGDPEQYF
- TRBJ2-7 TRBV29-1 few TGCAGCGTTGTAGTAACGCTAACCTACGAGCAGTACTTC CSVVVTLTYEQYF
TRBD2 TRBJ2-3 TRBV29-1 few TGCAGCGTTGGAAGCGGGGATGTTTCAGATACGCAGTATTTT CSVGSGDVSDTQYF
- TRBJ2-5 TRBV6-5 - TGTGCCAGCAGTTACTCGTCCGGAGCTCAAGAGACCCAGTACTTC CASSYSSGAQETQYF
- TRBJ2-3 TRBV4-3 few TGCGCCAGCAGCCAAGATCCAGGGGAGTCCACAGATACGCAGTATTTT CASSQDPGESTDTQYF
- TRBJ2-5 TRBV30 - TGTGCCTGGAGTGAGCTGATCTGGGAGGCCCAGTACTTC CAWSELIWEAQYF
TRBD2 TRBJ2-1 TRBV19 few TGTGCCAGTAGTATAGGACCTAGCGGGGGGTACAATGAGCAGTTCTTC CASSIGPSGGYNEQFF
- TRBJ1-2 TRBV4-3 - TGCGCCAGCAGCCCCGAGAGGGGCCTAGCTAACTATGGCTACACCTTC CASSPERGLANYGYTF
TRBD2 TRBJ2-5 TRBV20-1 - TGCAGTGCTAGAGCGAGTGGGAGGGGAGCGACCCAGTACTTC CSARASGRGATQYF
TRBD1 TRBJ1-4 TRBV4-3 - TGCGCCAGCAGCCAAGATCGGGACAGGGCTACAACTAATGAAAAACTGTTTTTT CASSQDRDRATTNEKLFF
TRBD2 TRBJ2-5 TRBV7-2 - TGTGCCAGCAGCTCCCTAGCGGGGGTTCGTGGGACCCAGTACTTC CASSSLAGVRGTQYF
TRBD2 TRBJ2-1 TRBV6-1 - TGTGCCAGCCCCGATACGTACCACACTAGCGGGGGGAACTCCTACAATGAGCAGTTCTTC CASPDTYHTSGGNSYNEQFF
- TRBJ1-1 TRBV5-1 many TGCGCCAGCAGCTTCCAGGAGAACACTGAAGCTTTCTTT CASSFQENTEAFF
TRBD2 TRBJ2-5 TRBV7-9 - TGTGCCAGCAGCACCAGGACTAGCGGGACCCAAGAGACCCAGTACTTC CASSTRTSGTQETQYF
TRBD1 TRBJ1-3 TRBV9 few TGTGCCAGCAGCGTTGCCGGGACAGTCGGAAACACCATATATTTT CASSVAGTVGNTIYF
TRBD2 TRBJ2-1 TRBV27 few TGTGCCAGCCGCCCGGCTAGCGGGGTTTACAATGAGCAGTTCTTC CASRPASGVYNEQFF
- TRBJ2-5 TRBV6-2/TRBV6-3 - TGTGCCAGCAGCCACGAGCAGACCCAGTACTTC CASSHEQTQYF
TRBD2 TRBJ2-3 TRBV20-1 few TGCAGTCCGGGACTATCATCCCTAACAGATACGCAGTATTTT CSPGLSSLTDTQYF
- TRBJ1-6 TRBV4-1 many TGCGCCAGCAGCCAAGCTACCGCGGGCAGAAGCTCCTATAATTCACCCCTCCACTTT CASSQATAGRSSYNSPLHF
- TRBJ2-5 TRBV29-1 few TGCAGCGTTGAGGGGAGCCTCGACCAAGAGACCCAGTACTTC CSVEGSLDQETQYF
- TRBJ2-6 TRBV5-1 many TGCGCCAGCAGCCCGGAACTTGGATACTTCAGCTCTGGGGCCAACGTCCTGACTTTC CASSPELGYFSSGANVLTF
TRBD2 TRBJ2-1 TRBV4-3 few TGCGCCAGCAGCCAAGATCTATTTATTCCGGCGGGGGGGCTCAATGAGCAGTTCTTC CASSQDLFIPAGGLNEQFF
- TRBJ2-5 TRBV24-1 - TGTGCCACCAGTGATTTGTTTTCCGGGGAGACCCAGTACTTC CATSDLFSGETQYF
- TRBJ2-7 TRBV7-2 few TGTGCCAGCAGCCCCGGGACACACTACGAGCAGTACTTC CASSPGTHYEQYF
- TRBJ2-7 TRBV7-2 few TGTGCCAGCAGCTTAGCGGCCGCTTACGAGCAGTACTTC CASSLAAAYEQYF
- TRBJ2-5 TRBV29-1 many TGCAGCGGATATTGGGAGACCCAGTACTTC CSGYWETQYF
TRBD2 TRBJ2-2 TRBV5-6 many TGTGCCAGCAGCTTTCAGCTAGCGGGAAACACCGGGGAGCTGTTTTTT CASSFQLAGNTGELFF
- TRBJ2-1 TRBV2 - TGTGCCAGCAACCCGGGAGAGACCTACAATGAGCAGTTCTTC CASNPGETYNEQFF
- TRBJ1-1 TRBV6-6 - TGTGCCAGCAGTTACTCCAGGGTTTTGGGCACTGAAGCTTTCTTT CASSYSRVLGTEAFF
- TRBJ2-7 TRBV28 - TGTGCCAGCAGTAGACTCGACTCGGGGGGCCCATTTCAGTACTTC CASSRLDSGGPFQYF
TRBD2 TRBJ2-1 TRBV20-1 - TGCAGTGCCCAAGGACTAGCGGGCCAAAATGAGCAGTTCTTC CSAQGLAGQNEQFF
TRBD1 TRBJ2-5 TRBV25-1 many TGTGCCAGCAGTGTAGGAGGACAGGGGGCTGAGACCCAGTACTTC CASSVGGQGAETQYF
- TRBJ1-2 TRBV7-9 few TGTGCCAGCAGCTCCGCCGGGATACCTTATGGCTACACCTTC CASSSAGIPYGYTF
- TRBJ1-1 TRBV20-1 few TGCAGTGGGCGGGACCTCATGAACACTGAAGCTTTCTTT CSGRDLMNTEAFF
- TRBJ2-5 TRBV6-1 few TGTGCCAGCAGTGAAATGGGGAGCAGGACCCAGTACTTC CASSEMGSRTQYF
TRBD1 TRBJ2-7 TRBV7-2 - TGTGCCAGCAGCTGGGACAGTTTCATCTACGAGCAGTACTTC CASSWDSFIYEQYF
TRBD2 TRBJ2-7 TRBV25-1 few TGTGCCAGCAGTGAATTCAGCGGGGGAGTTTCCTACGAGCAGTACTTC CASSEFSGGVSYEQYF
- TRBJ2-7 TRBV7-2 - TGTGCCAGCAGCCCCCCCAATGCCGACTCCTACGAGCAGTACTTC CASSPPNADSYEQYF
TRBD2 TRBJ2-3 TRBV28 few TGTGCCAGCAGCCGGGAGGAGACAGATACGCAGTATTTT CASSREETDTQYF
TRBD1 TRBJ1-1 TRBV29-1 - TGCAGCGTTAACGACGCCCCGGACAGGGGCCCCACTGAAGCTTTCTTT CSVNDAPDRGPTEAFF
- TRBJ2-7 TRBV4-3 - TGCGCCAGCAGCCAAGAGTGGACCTGGAACTACGAGCAGTACTTC CASSQEWTWNYEQYF